A single TCR beta chain is shown here with its context. The antigen it recognizes is unknown. Base qualities are not recorded, but no much larger clone differs from it by a single base. This record comes from a study of regulatory T cells in long-lasting Graves disease (dated by TCRdb to the early 2020s). Turning to the overall study: Persistent Graves' disease meant more than 5 years of antithyroid drug treatment with TSH receptor autoantibodies that stayed positive. The study was registered as a clinical trial and conducted in China. A total of 33 samples underwent TCR sequencing: about 13 from persistent and roughly 20 from newly diagnosed Graves' disease patients. On average, persistent Graves' disease patients in the clinical cohort had been on antithyroid drugs for about 9.3 years. This study used TCR sequencing and RNA sequencing of peripheral blood to compare persistent Graves' disease patients against newly diagnosed Graves' disease patients.

The label giving this sample's time point can be read as: persistent/refractory GD, antithyroid drugs over 5 years with positive TRAb. For both TCR sequencing and RNA sequencing, RNA was extracted from PBMCs using TRIzol. The diagnosis of Graves' disease followed American Thyroid Association guidelines. The patients came from an endocrinology department in Xi'an, China. Each patient gave roughly 10 milliliters of peripheral blood, collected in an EDTA anticoagulant tube. PBMCs were isolated by Ficoll Paque Plus density gradient separation without further T cell sorting. An Agilent 2100 Bioanalyzer and agarose gel were used to check RNA quality, while a NanoDrop 2000 measured RNA concentration. CDR1 DFQATT and CDR2 SNEGSKA were looked up in the germline V gene (reference sequence). The CDR3 goes from the cysteine to the phenylalanine over 13 residues. The kept DNA is CDR3 alone, 39 bases in frame from the first base. At the junction V is shortened by 3 bases and J by 8 bases, with 14 bases in between.

Results and caveats for the whole study, not just this receptor: Preferential use of TRBV28, TRBJ1-2 and TRBJ2-5 was observed in persistent disease, whereas TRBV20-1 and TRBJ2-1 were favored in newly diagnosed disease. Only the TCR beta chain was sequenced and analyzed. Persistent patients shared more public clonotypes among themselves (over 2,500) than newly diagnosed patients did (about 1,000). Peripheral blood alone was examined, since thyroid tissue, which constituted the primary lesion, could not be accessed. Compared with newly diagnosed patients, persistent Graves' disease patients had lower TCR Shannon entropy and fewer highly expanded clones, which suggests clonal expansion. As a limitation, the authors acknowledged that the small sample size may reduce accuracy.

The method was multiplex PCR. The listed sequencing device is Illumina HiSeq 4000. CDR3 regions were amplified by Arm-PCR with iRepertoire HTBI primers to construct TCR beta libraries. Before sequencing, the PCR products underwent gel purification. The authors' pipeline ran thus. Gene usage analysis of CDR3 amino acid clonotypes relied on the roughly 64 TRBV and 13 to 15 TRBJ segments identified across samples. COPE and FqMerger were used to merge filtered high-quality paired reads into contigs. Contigs were aligned with BLAST to IMGT TRBV, TRBD and TRBJ reference genes, and CDR3 was defined per IMGT. Any clonotype with a frequency above 0.1% was classified as a highly expanded clone. Repertoire diversity was measured by Shannon entropy, and V-J evenness by the Gini coefficient. Public clonotypes were defined as clonotypes shared by more than one individual. TCRdb reran the public reads through fastp at Q25 and MiXCR, keeping productive beta chains. A single entry per CDR3 protein holds the most common genes and DNA from its merged rows. The V and J calls were determined by TCRdb, not by the authors. In this sample the table shows roughly 490,000 distinct CDR3 sequences, 22% of which occur a single time. Over 10% of the sample belongs to the ten largest clones.

The starting material was peripheral blood mononuclear cells (PBMCs), obtained when the disease was refractory, from a patient treated with antithyroid drugs. The chain couples TRBV20-1 to TRBJ1-5; the D gene identity is not certain. The clonotype comes from a female donor with Graves disease. The encoded CDR3 is CSASRKRVEPQHF. The DNA reads TGCAGTGCTAGCAGGAAGAGAGTAGAGCCCCAGCATTTT.